The 19 T cell receptor beta chains listed next were all sequenced from one sample in a study of blood T cell repertoires in COVID-19. Sequencing used immunoSEQ multiplex PCR; TCRdb keeps in-frame clones, though not all of them. The sample holds 120,000 or so clones; more than 60% are singletons and the top ten take around 2.3%. Sequenced: peripheral blood. The receptors here all came from a man in his fifties with acute or convalescent COVID-19.

The rearrangement links TRBV7-3 to TRBJ2-1; 9 bases agree with TRBD2. The CDR3 has 14 residues. Germline-derived CDR1 and CDR2 are SGHTA and FQGTGA. V lost 2 bases, J lost 6 bases, and 2 bases stayed unmatched. The CDR3 loop reads CASSLVSGGNEQFF. The CDR3 DNA is TGTGCCAGCAGCTTAGTTAGCGGGGGCAATGAGCAGTTCTTC. Using reference TRBV7-3 and TRBJ2-1 for the parts outside the CDR3, the full variable domain is GAGVSQTPSNKVTEKGKYVELRCDPISGHTALYWYRQSLGQGPEFLIYFQGTGAADDSGLPNDRFFAVRPEGSVSTLKIQRTERGDSAVYLCASSLVSGGNEQFFGPGTRLTVL.

V usage is TRBV4-2 and J usage is TRBJ1-2, with a tentative D call TRBD1 (5 bases). V was shortened by 0 bases and J by 3 bases, with 14 bases between the two germline ends. The CDR3 is 16 residues long. The V gene's germline CDR1 is LGHNA and CDR2 YNFKEQ. The CDR3 DNA sequence: TGTGCCAGCAGCCAAGATCAAGCCAGGGCTGACTATGGCTACACCTTC. It is translated as CASSQDQARADYGYTF.

The V and J genes are TRBV28 and TRBJ2-5; 9 bases agree with TRBD2. The CDR3 extends over 15 amino acids. Germline V CDR1 and CDR2: MDHEN, SYDVKM. The junction had 4 bases not matched to a gene; V was cut back by 2 bases and J by 3 bases. In nucleotides, the CDR3 is TGTGCCAGCAGTTTACACGGACTAGCGAAAGAGACCCAGTACTTC. Residues: CASSLHGLAKETQYF.

This chain links TRBV27 with TRBJ1-6; tentative D call: TRBD1 (6 bases). Per the germline V gene, CDR1 is MNHEY and CDR2 is SMNVEV (reference sequence). V lost 1 base and J 8 bases, leaving 12 bases between the germline ends. This CDR3 spans 15 amino acids. The CDR3: CASSLFGGHYSPLHF. Written as DNA, the CDR3 is TGTGCCAGCAGTTTATTCGGGGGGCATTATTCACCCCTCCACTTT.

There are many counts of this clone. The chain joins TRBV11-1 to TRBJ2-7; 9 bases agree with TRBD2. CDR3 length equals 14 residues. Per germline, CDR1 SGHAT and CDR2 FQDESV (reference sequence). V shed 7 bases and J 3 bases; nucleotides not matched to a gene: 7. Written as DNA, the CDR3 is TGTGCCAGCACCCTCGGGCGGGGGGGCTACGAGCAGTACTTC. Its translation: CASTLGRGGYEQYF.

This clone has only one observation. The genes are TRBV10-3 and TRBJ1-6; 11 bases map to TRBD1. CDR3 size: 19 residues. The germline V gene has CDR1 ENHRY and CDR2 SYGVKD. V was pared by 2 bases and J by 7 bases, with 13 bases of the junction left unmatched. As DNA, the CDR3 is TGTGCCATCAGTGAGCATGGACAGGGGGCGTACTTTGTGAATTCACCCCTCCACTTT. It specifies CAISEHGQGAYFVNSPLHF.

This clone occurred a few times. The chain employs TRBV7-9 and TRBJ2-7, with a tentative D call TRBD2 (5 bases). The germline gives CDR1 SEHNR, CDR2 FQNEAQ (reference sequence). This CDR3 has 14 amino acids. V lost 1 base and J 1 base, leaving 8 bases between the germline ends. CDR3 loop: CASSLGPGSYEQYF. The CDR3 bases are TGTGCCAGCAGCTTAGGCCCGGGGTCCTACGAGCAGTACTTC.

This clone was counted only a few times. This chain links TRBV5-1 with TRBJ2-1; D is unclear. Germline CDR1 reads SGHRS; CDR2 reads YFSETQ. There are 13 residues in the CDR3. V lost 0 bases and J lost 8, with 9 bases in between. The CDR3 DNA reads as TGCGCCAGCAGCTTGGTTTCCGTCGATGAGCAGTTCTTC. Residues: CASSLVSVDEQFF.

The gene calls are TRBV28 and TRBJ2-1, with 11 positions matching TRBD2. Germline values: CDR1 MDHEN, CDR2 SYDVKM. CDR3 length equals 17 residues. The trim removed 9 bases at V and 4 bases at J, leaving 14 bases unmatched. CDR3 protein: CASTSGSPGGGYNEQFF. In DNA, the CDR3 is TGTGCCAGTACTAGCGGGAGTCCTGGAGGTGGGTACAATGAGCAGTTCTTC.

The CDR3 DNA sequence: TGTGCCAGCAGCCAAGATTGGGGGGAGTCCCACAAAAACATTCAGTACTTC. The encoded protein is CASSQDWGESHKNIQYF. The chain recombines TRBV3-1 (or the pseudogene TRBV3-2) with TRBJ2-4; D is perhaps TRBD2 (6 bases). V was clipped by 0 bases and J by 3 bases, with 15 bases between them. The CDR3 runs 17 residues. Germline CDR1 LGHDT, CDR2 YNNKEL (reference sequence).

The chain is built from TRBV28 and TRBJ1-1; 12 nucleotides agree with TRBD1. Per the germline V gene, CDR1 is MDHEN and CDR2 is SYDVKM. The CDR3 runs to 16 residues. After removal of 3 bases from V and 13 bases from J, the junction contained 15 bases not matched to a gene. The CDR3 DNA is TGTGCCAGCAGTTTTAGGATAATTGGGACAGGGGGCGACGGTTTCTTT. The encoded protein is CASSFRIIGTGGDGFF.

The chain employs TRBV7-3 and TRBJ2-2; 15 bases align to TRBD2. This CDR3 has 16 residues. Trimming at V came to 4 bases and at J to 7 bases, leaving 4 bases not matched to a gene. CDR1 and CDR2 from the germline V gene are SGHTA and FQGTGA. The DNA of the CDR3 is TGTGCCAGCAGCTCGGGACTAGCGGGAGGTGGCGGGGAGCTGTTTTTT. Translating gives CASSSGLAGGGGELFF.

The rearrangement uses TRBV4-1 and TRBJ1-2, with 8 nucleotides matching TRBD1. V dropped 0 bases and J dropped 5; count of bases not matched to a gene: 5. Per germline, CDR1 MGHRA and CDR2 YSYEKL. CDR3 length equals 15 residues. DNA for the CDR3: TGCGCCAGCAGCCAAGATCCGACAGGGGAATATGGCTACACCTTC. It is translated as CASSQDPTGEYGYTF.

CDR3 sequence (DNA): TGTGCCAGCAGCCAAGATCCTTGGTCGTTAGCGGGGGGGCCGTTATCCTACAATGAGCAGTTCTTC. It is translated as CASSQDPWSLAGGPLSYNEQFF. The chain is built from TRBV14 and TRBJ2-1; TRBD2 aligns across 11 bases. Germline V gene sequence: CDR1 SGHDN, CDR2 FVKESK. The length of the CDR3 is 22 residues. The junction had 17 bases not matched to a gene; V was cut back by 0 bases and J by 1 base.

In its sample, this clone was seen once. The rearrangement joins TRBV29-1 to TRBJ2-1; a weak D match, TRBD1 (6 bases). CDR3 length: 15 amino acids. CDR1 SQVTM and CDR2 ANQGSEA come from the germline V gene. Trimming took off 3 bases at V and 4 bases at J, with 16 bases between the two ends. The CDR3 sequence: CSVEGAGRPYNEQFF. The CDR3 bases are TGCAGCGTTGAGGGGGCAGGGCGCCCTTACAATGAGCAGTTCTTC.

The rearrangement joins TRBV5-1 to TRBJ2-1; TRBD2 aligns across 7 bases. Germline CDR1 reads SGHRS; CDR2 reads YFSETQ. CDR3 length: 15 residues. V lost 0 bases and J lost 8; bases outside the gene matches: 8. CDR3 amino acids: CASSLVDGREDEQFF. The CDR3 bases are TGCGCCAGCAGCTTGGTCGATGGCCGGGAGGATGAGCAGTTCTTC.

J is TRBJ1-3 and V is TRBV30, with D perhaps TRBD1 (6 bases). The CDR3 contains 14 residues. In germline, CDR1 is GTSNPN, CDR2 SVGIG (reference sequence). With 7 bases removed from V and 4 bases from J, the gap between germline ends came to 17 bases. The CDR3, as DNA: TGTGCCTCCAACGGCAGGGGCGCGGGAAACACCATATATTTT. Amino acids: CASNGRGAGNTIYF.

The chain joins TRBV12-3 or TRBV12-4 to TRBJ1-3; 11 bases are shared with TRBD1. The CDR3 sequence is 13 residues long. Germline trimming cut 2 bases from V and 16 bases from J; bases unmatched to any gene: 7. The CDR3 region is CASSLRGTGGSYF. CDR3 coding DNA: TGTGCCAGCAGTTTAAGGGGGACAGGGGGGTCGTATTTT.

The chain recombines TRBV2 with TRBJ2-1; a weak D match, TRBD2 (5 bases). V dropped 4 bases and J dropped 4 bases, with 8 bases sitting between them. Per germline, CDR1 SNHLY and CDR2 FYNNEI. This CDR3 region has 13 residues. Here the CDR3 reads CASSGRVYNEQFF. The DNA for the CDR3 is TGTGCCAGCAGTGGGCGGGTTTACAATGAGCAGTTCTTC.